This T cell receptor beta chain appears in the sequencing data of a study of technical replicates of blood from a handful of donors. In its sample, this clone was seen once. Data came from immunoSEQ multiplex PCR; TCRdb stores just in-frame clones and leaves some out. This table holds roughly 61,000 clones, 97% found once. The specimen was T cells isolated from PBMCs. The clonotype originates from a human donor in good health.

CDR3 sequence: CATHATGTRGYTF. CDR3 bases: TGTGCCACCCACGCCACAGGGACGCGGGGCTACACCTTC. The chain has TRBV2 and TRBJ1-2; tentatively, D is TRBD1 (6 bases). The CDR3 consists of 13 residues. V was pared by 10 bases and J by 8 bases, with 20 bases between. Germline V CDR1 and CDR2: SNHLY, FYNNEI.